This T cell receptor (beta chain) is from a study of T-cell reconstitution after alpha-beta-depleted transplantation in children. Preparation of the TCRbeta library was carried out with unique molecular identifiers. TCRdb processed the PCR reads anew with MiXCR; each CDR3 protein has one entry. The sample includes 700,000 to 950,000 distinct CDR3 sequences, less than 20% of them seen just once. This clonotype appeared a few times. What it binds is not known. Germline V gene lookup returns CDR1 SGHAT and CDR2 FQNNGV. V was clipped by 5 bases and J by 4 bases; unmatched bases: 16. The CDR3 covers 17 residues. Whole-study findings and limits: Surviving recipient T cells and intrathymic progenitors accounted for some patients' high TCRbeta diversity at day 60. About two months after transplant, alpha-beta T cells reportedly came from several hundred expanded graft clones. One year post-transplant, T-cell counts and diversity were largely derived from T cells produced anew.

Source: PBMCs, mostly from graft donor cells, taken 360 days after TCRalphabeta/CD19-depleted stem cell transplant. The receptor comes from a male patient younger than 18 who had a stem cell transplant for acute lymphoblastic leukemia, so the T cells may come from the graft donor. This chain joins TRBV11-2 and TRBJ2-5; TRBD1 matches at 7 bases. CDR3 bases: TGTGCCAGCAGCACGAACAGGGGAAAGGCCTGGCCAGAGACCCAGTACTTC. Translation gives CASSTNRGKAWPETQYF.